These 20 T cell receptor beta chains were all obtained from the same sample, sequenced in a study of blood T cell repertoires in COVID-19. Sequenced by immunoSEQ multiplex PCR; TCRdb stores in-frame clones only, minus some. Of 88,000 or so clones in the sample, about 88% are singletons; the top ten hold under 8.5%. The sequenced sample was peripheral blood. The receptor set was obtained from a man aged 55 to 70 with acute or convalescent COVID-19.

This clone was counted ten times or more. The chain is built from TRBV5-4 and TRBJ2-1; 8 bases align to TRBD2. V trimming: 0 bases; J trimming: 4 bases; junction bases outside the gene matches: 6. The CDR3 extends over 16 amino acids. CDR1 and CDR2 from the germline V gene are SGHNT and YYREEE (reference sequence). The CDR3 loop reads CASSLGSSGYYNEQFF. The CDR3 nucleotides read TGTGCCAGCAGCTTGGGATCTAGCGGGTATTACAATGAGCAGTTCTTC.

J is TRBJ1-1 and V is TRBV4-3; 7 nucleotides match TRBD1. The CDR3 totals 14 residues. The germline V gene has CDR1 LGHNA and CDR2 YSLEER. V trimming: 6 bases; J trimming: 2 bases; junction bases outside the gene matches: 6. Here the CDR3 reads CASRFRGSNTEAFF. DNA for the CDR3: TGCGCCAGCAGGTTCAGGGGGTCTAACACTGAAGCTTTCTTT.

The V call is TRBV6-2 or TRBV6-3, the J call TRBJ1-3; D remains ambiguous. This CDR3 comprises 13 residues. Germline V lookup: CDR1 MNHEY, CDR2 SVGEGT. The ends were cut back, 4 bases at V and 3 bases at J, with 7 bases in the middle. The CDR3 loop reads CASSFLVGNTIYF. CDR3 DNA: TGTGCCAGCAGTTTCCTCGTTGGAAACACCATATATTTT.

The rearrangement joins TRBV23-1 to TRBJ1-2; D may be TRBD1 (5 bases). Being an ORF, TRBV23-1 has a function that is uncertain. Trimming shortened V by 0 bases and J by 8 bases, and 13 bases separated the two germline ends. There are 14 residues in the CDR3. CDR3 coding DNA: TGCGCCAGCAGTCAATCGAAGGGGCCGAGAGGCTACACCTTC. Translating gives CASSQSKGPRGYTF.

The chain has TRBV5-1 and TRBJ2-3; the D is unclear. V was shortened by 1 base and J by 4 bases, with 13 bases between the two germline ends. CDR3 size: 15 residues. The germline V gene has CDR1 SGHRS and CDR2 YFSETQ. CDR3 coding DNA: TGCGCCAGCAGCTTGATTGACTTTTTCCCAGATACGCAGTATTTT. Protein sequence: CASSLIDFFPDTQYF.

The genes are TRBV24-1 and TRBJ2-1; TRBD1 matches 9 bases. The CDR3 consists of 13 residues. Germline CDR1 KGHDR, CDR2 SFDVKD. J gave up 8 bases and V 8 bases, and 6 bases lay outside the gene matches. CDR3 residues: CATKDRGGDEQFF. In nucleotides, the CDR3 is TGTGCCACCAAGGACAGGGGAGGCGATGAGCAGTTCTTC.

V gene TRBV29-1 combines with J gene TRBJ2-2, with 7 bases fitting TRBD1. This CDR3 spans 14 amino acids. V trimming: 5 bases; J trimming: 3 bases; junction bases outside the gene matches: 6. The germline V gene encodes CDR1 SQVTM and CDR2 ANQGSEA. This CDR3 is CSVRGGRDTGELFF. The CDR3 DNA is TGCAGCGTTAGAGGGGGCAGGGACACCGGGGAGCTGTTTTTT.

This clone was observed a handful of times. The chain links TRBV5-4 to TRBJ1-6; no firm D call. Germline-derived CDR1 and CDR2 are SGHNT and YYREEE (reference sequence). The ends were cut back, 5 bases at V and 0 bases at J, with 9 bases in the middle. This CDR3 comprises 15 residues. Here the CDR3 reads CASRVSGSYNSPLHF. The CDR3 region has the DNA TGTGCCAGCAGGGTTTCCGGCTCCTATAATTCACCCCTCCACTTT.

V and J are TRBV2 and TRBJ2-7, with a possible D match to TRBD2 (7 bases). V lost 7 bases to trimming and J lost 1 base, with 17 bases between them. The CDR3 spans 15 residues. CDR1 is SNHLY and CDR2 is FYNNEI in the germline V gene. The CDR3 protein is CASTPGASGSYEQYF. The CDR3 nucleotides read TGTGCCAGCACCCCGGGGGCTAGCGGTTCCTACGAGCAGTACTTC.

The chain employs TRBV11-3 and TRBJ1-1; TRBD1 agrees at 9 bases. After removal of 1 base from V and 2 bases from J, the junction contained 2 bases not matched to a gene. CDR3 length equals 15 residues. The V gene's germline CDR1 is SGHNT and CDR2 YENEEA. The CDR3: CASSLAGQGNTEAFF. The CDR3 nucleotides read TGTGCCAGCAGCTTAGCGGGACAGGGAAACACTGAAGCTTTCTTT.

The genes are TRBV11-1 and TRBJ2-7, with a possible D match to TRBD2 (5 bases). Germline assignment: CDR1 SGHAT and CDR2 FQDESV (reference sequence). The CDR3 contains 13 residues. Trimming took off 5 bases at V and 3 bases at J, with 11 bases between the two ends. The CDR3 DNA reads TGTGCCAGCAGCCAAGGACTCATCTACGAGCAGTACTTC. Its translation: CASSQGLIYEQYF.

The genes are TRBV11-2 and TRBJ1-3; D remains ambiguous. Germline CDR1 SGHAT, CDR2 FQNNGV. This CDR3 contains 15 residues. V was trimmed by 5 bases and J by 1 base, leaving 12 bases between them. The CDR3 reads CASSRMRGSGNTIYF. The CDR3, as DNA: TGTGCCAGCAGCCGCATGCGGGGTTCTGGAAACACCATATATTTT.

This chain connects TRBV27 to TRBJ2-7; 8 bases are shared with TRBD2. The V gene end was trimmed by 6 bases and the J gene end by 6 bases; junction bases not matched to a gene: 7. Germline V gives CDR1 MNHEY, CDR2 SMNVEV (reference sequence). This CDR3 has 13 amino acids. CDR3 DNA sequence: TGTGCCAGCAGCACGGGAGGGCCCGGCGAGCAGTACTTC. Amino acid sequence: CASSTGGPGEQYF.

J is TRBJ1-2 and V is TRBV7-2, with D perhaps TRBD1 (6 bases). The length of the CDR3 is 16 residues. The V gene's germline CDR1 is SGHTA and CDR2 FQGNSA. V gave up 5 bases and J gave up 8 bases, with 24 bases separating them. The CDR3 DNA sequence: TGTGCCAGCAGCCCCGATAGCCCCCTAACAGGGTCCGGCTACACCTTC. As protein: CASSPDSPLTGSGYTF.

The chain uses TRBV5-1 and TRBJ1-2; 12 nucleotides line up with TRBD1. V shed 1 base, J shed 4 bases, and the junction held 2 bases outside the gene matches. CDR1 SGHRS and CDR2 YFSETQ come from the germline V gene. CDR3 length: 15 amino acids. CDR3 loop: CASSLWGQGAYGYTF. The CDR3 coding sequence is TGCGCCAGCAGCTTGTGGGGACAGGGGGCCTATGGCTACACCTTC.

The chain recombines TRBV27 with TRBJ2-7, with TRBD2 matching 8 bases. This CDR3 is 16 amino acids long. Germline CDR1 and CDR2: MNHEY and SMNVEV (reference sequence). Trimming cost V 6 bases and J 0 bases; bases outside gene matches: 10. CDR3 sequence reads: CASSPGGGPYSYEQYF. The DNA of the CDR3 is TGTGCCAGCAGCCCGGGAGGGGGGCCATACTCCTACGAGCAGTACTTC.

The chain recombines TRBV9 with TRBJ2-3; TRBD2 agrees at 7 bases. V trimming: 2 bases; J trimming: 0 bases; junction bases outside the gene matches: 6. This CDR3 is 16 amino acids long. Germline CDR1 SGDLS, CDR2 YYNGEE. The CDR3 reads CASSVYISGSTDTQYF. CDR3 in DNA: TGTGCCAGCAGCGTGTATATTAGCGGGAGCACAGATACGCAGTATTTT.

The gene calls are TRBV7-2 and TRBJ1-2; D gene ambiguous. The CDR3 length is 16 residues. Between the trimmed V and J ends, which lost 2 bases and 4 bases, there was a span of 17 bases. The germline gives CDR1 SGHTA, CDR2 FQGNSA. CDR3 protein: CASSLSLGRESYGYTF. CDR3 bases: TGTGCCAGCAGCTTATCCCTCGGACGGGAGTCCTATGGCTACACCTTC.

This clone was seen a few times. DNA for the CDR3: TGTGCCAGCAGTGACCGGCGGGGCTCCTACGAGCAGTACTTC. It codes for CASSDRRGSYEQYF. The chain is built from TRBV6-2 or TRBV6-3 and TRBJ2-7, with D possibly matching TRBD2 (6 bases). CDR1 and CDR2 from the germline V gene are MNHEY and SVGEGT. The CDR3 has 14 residues. Deletions cut 5 bases from V and 0 bases from J, with 11 bases between.

J is TRBJ2-5 and V is TRBV18; 12 bases map to TRBD2. CDR3 length: 15 amino acids. The V and J ends lost 4 bases and 0 bases, in that order; junction bases with no gene match: 0. The germline V gene has CDR1 KGHSH and CDR2 LQKENI. The CDR3 nucleotides are TGTGCCAGCTCACGGACTAGCGGGAACCAAGAGACCCAGTACTTC. Its translation: CASSRTSGNQETQYF.